A selection of T cell receptor beta chains follows, all from one sample in a study of naive and memory T cell subsets. Using its own MiXCR run on the 5' RACE reads, TCRdb lists one record per CDR3 protein. This table has approximately 27,000 distinct CDR3 sequences, less than 25% appearing once. These receptors came from a female donor in good health. The CDR3 runs from the conserved cysteine through the conserved F or W. D genes are given only for firm matches. Clone size appears in some rows only: once, few, many, or a class for an expanded clone.

J,V,D,size,CDR3,DNA
TRBJ2-3,TRBV15,TRBD2,medium-sized,CATSRDSRLAGTDTQYF,TGTGCCACCAGCAGAGATTCCCGGCTAGCGGGCACAGATACGCAGTATTTT
TRBJ2-5,TRBV29-1,.,many,CSVGSGRETQYF,TGCAGCGTTGGGTCAGGGAGAGAGACCCAGTACTTC
TRBJ1-1,TRBV20-1,.,few,CSAPVDRRDLGEAFF,TGCAGTGCCCCCGTGGATAGGAGGGACCTAGGTGAAGCTTTCTTT
TRBJ2-3,TRBV28,.,.,CASSSVVSVVTDTQYF,TGTGCCAGCAGTTCAGTCGTTTCGGTGGTGACAGATACGCAGTATTTT
TRBJ1-1,TRBV25-1,.,.,CASSDRGLTEAFF,TGTGCCAGCAGTGATAGAGGGCTCACTGAAGCTTTCTTT
TRBJ1-5,TRBV19,.,many,CASERGGLSNQPQHF,TGTGCCAGCGAACGGGGGGGCCTTAGCAATCAGCCCCAGCATTTT
TRBJ2-1,TRBV7-2,.,few,CASTRGLSNEQFF,TGTGCCAGCACCCGAGGACTGAGCAATGAGCAGTTCTTC
TRBJ2-7,TRBV7-9,TRBD1,many,CASRKTGSYEQYF,TGTGCCAGCAGAAAGACAGGGTCATACGAGCAGTACTTC
TRBJ2-3,TRBV29-1,TRBD2,few,CSVEGLSGGTADTQYF,TGCAGCGTTGAGGGCCTGAGCGGGGGGACAGCTGATACGCAGTATTTT
TRBJ2-7,TRBV10-3,TRBD2,few,CAIRRAGGSEQYF,TGTGCCATCAGACGGGCGGGAGGTAGCGAGCAGTACTTC
TRBJ1-1,TRBV5-1,.,.,CASSFPGNTEAFF,TGCGCCAGCAGCTTCCCGGGCAACACTGAAGCTTTCTTT
TRBJ2-1,TRBV6-6,TRBD2,.,CASSSPLAASSYNEQFF,TGTGCCAGCAGTTCCCCACTAGCGGCAAGCTCCTACAATGAGCAGTTCTTC
TRBJ1-2,TRBV20-1,.,many,CSASKGGGYGYTF,TGCAGTGCTAGTAAGGGAGGAGGCTATGGCTACACCTTC
TRBJ2-1,TRBV20-1,TRBD2,many,CSAPRDSGRMTEQFF,TGCAGTGCTCCTCGCGATAGCGGGAGGATGACTGAGCAGTTCTTC
TRBJ2-3,TRBV5-1,TRBD2,many,CASSPGAGGPDTQYF,TGCGCCAGCAGCCCGGGAGCGGGGGGGCCAGATACGCAGTATTTT
TRBJ1-5,TRBV5-1,TRBD1,.,CASSLGQGGQPQHF,TGCGCCAGCAGCTTGGGACAGGGTGGACAGCCCCAGCATTTT
TRBJ1-1,TRBV6-5,TRBD1,.,CASSYSTWQEHESGTGGTEAFF,TGTGCCAGCAGTTACTCGACGTGGCAAGAACACGAGAGCGGGACAGGGGGCACTGAAGCTTTCTTT
TRBJ2-2,TRBV30,.,many,CAWDRIRGTGELFF,TGTGCCTGGGACCGAATAAGGGGCACCGGGGAGCTGTTTTTT
TRBJ1-3,TRBV20-1,.,.,CSDVPGKIIGNTIYF,TGCAGTGACGTCCCAGGGAAAATCATTGGAAACACCATATATTTT
TRBJ2-1,TRBV7-9,.,many,CASSYPPDPRREQFF,TGTGCCAGCAGCTACCCACCGGATCCGAGGAGGGAGCAGTTCTTC
TRBJ2-7,TRBV29-1,.,many,CSVGTDALGEQYF,TGCAGCGTTGGGACAGACGCCCTGGGCGAGCAGTACTTC
TRBJ1-4,TRBV29-1,TRBD1,.,CSVGTGGATNEKLFF,TGCAGCGTTGGGACAGGGGGCGCGACTAATGAAAAACTGTTTTTT
TRBJ2-1,TRBV29-1,TRBD2,.,CSVEDHGREQFF,TGCAGCGTTGAAGATCACGGGAGGGAGCAGTTCTTC
TRBJ2-7,TRBV25-1,.,.,CASSEQGTGYEQYF,TGTGCCAGCAGTGAACAGGGCACGGGCTACGAGCAGTACTTC
TRBJ2-1,TRBV20-1,TRBD2,.,CSARSPGTSGHNEQFF,TGCAGTGCTAGATCCCCCGGGACTAGCGGCCACAATGAGCAGTTCTTC
TRBJ2-3,TRBV6-4,TRBD2,many,CASSAGAGEGDTQYF,TGTGCCAGCAGTGCGGGCGCGGGGGAGGGAGATACGCAGTATTTT
TRBJ2-1,TRBV18,TRBD2,many,CASSPPLRDYANNEQFF,TGTGCCAGCTCACCACCTTTGCGGGACTACGCCAACAATGAGCAGTTCTTC
TRBJ2-2,TRBV29-1,.,.,CSVEVPYTGGLFF,TGCAGCGTTGAAGTGCCCTACACCGGGGGGCTGTTTTTT
TRBJ2-7,TRBV10-3,.,medium-sized,CAVRGTLDEQYF,TGTGCCGTCAGGGGTACGCTCGACGAGCAGTACTTC
TRBJ2-4,TRBV5-1,.,.,CASSHENIQYF,TGCGCCAGCAGCCATGAAAACATTCAGTACTTC
TRBJ2-7,TRBV20-1,TRBD1,many,CSAHKGEDRVREQYF,TGCAGTGCCCATAAGGGGGAGGACAGGGTGAGGGAGCAGTACTTC
TRBJ1-1,TRBV20-1,.,few,CSAMNPGWNTEAFF,TGCAGTGCAATGAACCCAGGGTGGAACACTGAAGCTTTCTTT
TRBJ2-3,TRBV6-5,TRBD2,few,CASSERWRTRGTDTQYF,TGTGCCAGCAGTGAGCGCTGGAGGACTAGAGGCACAGATACGCAGTATTTT
TRBJ2-1,TRBV5-1,.,many,CASSFNYNEQFF,TGCGCCAGCAGCTTTAACTACAATGAGCAGTTCTTC
TRBJ1-6,TRBV6-5,TRBD1,many,CASSLGQGKSYNSPLHF,TGTGCCAGCAGTCTGGGACAGGGAAAATCCTATAATTCACCCCTCCACTTT
TRBJ2-3,TRBV29-1,.,few,CSVEVGADTQYF,TGCAGCGTTGAAGTAGGGGCAGATACGCAGTATTTT
TRBJ1-1,TRBV28,.,many,CASRILDRNTEAFF,TGTGCCAGCAGGATCCTGGACAGGAACACTGAAGCTTTCTTT
TRBJ1-1,TRBV10-3,.,.,CAMRESGVNTEAFF,TGTGCCATGCGGGAGTCCGGGGTGAACACTGAAGCTTTCTTT
TRBJ2-1,TRBV29-1,TRBD2,.,CSVGAGETYNEQFF,TGCAGCGTTGGAGCGGGAGAGACCTACAATGAGCAGTTCTTC
TRBJ1-3,TRBV20-1,.,medium-sized,CSARGPLGNTIYF,TGCAGTGCTAGAGGGCCACTTGGAAACACCATATATTTT
TRBJ1-1,TRBV3-1,.,medium-sized,CASSPGDTEAFF,TGTGCCAGCAGCCCGGGGGACACTGAAGCTTTCTTT
TRBJ1-1,TRBV29-1,TRBD1,few,CSVVGGRSVTEAFF,TGCAGCGTTGTAGGGGGCAGATCGGTCACTGAAGCTTTCTTT
TRBJ2-3,TRBV20-1,.,medium-sized,CSAREGGPDTQYF,TGCAGTGCTAGAGAAGGGGGTCCAGATACGCAGTATTTT
TRBJ2-7,TRBV11-2,.,medium-sized,CASSSLRGARHEQYF,TGTGCCAGCAGCTCACTCCGGGGGGCTCGACACGAGCAGTACTTC
TRBJ2-1,TRBV5-6,.,medium-sized,CASSRQMGGVNEQFF,TGTGCCAGCAGCCGACAGATGGGGGGTGTGAATGAGCAGTTCTTC
TRBJ2-5,TRBV7-2,TRBD1,.,CASSLGLPPGQGAVEETQYF,TGTGCCAGCAGCTTAGGACTGCCGCCGGGACAGGGGGCGGTAGAAGAGACCCAGTACTTC